One and the same sample provided the 9 T cell receptor beta chains below, sequenced in a study of T cells in Graves' hyperthyroidism and ophthalmopathy. RNA transcripts served as the template for amplifying TCR beta CDR3 regions. With the HTBI primer set, the TCR CDR3 went through a first round of RT-PCR. TCRdb reprocessed the multiplex PCR reads with MiXCR, giving one entry per CDR3 protein. The sample lists approximately 870,000 distinct CDR3 sequences, around 38% seen once, with about 8.9% in the top ten. Specimen: blood. The receptors were gathered from a man aged 18 to 35 with Graves' hyperthyroidism.

This clonotype occurred many times. The rearrangement uses TRBV10-3 and TRBJ2-7; a weak D match, TRBD2 (6 bases). From germline, CDR1 is ENHRY and CDR2 SYGVKD. The CDR3 spans 15 residues. V lost 3 bases to trimming and J lost 8 bases, with 20 bases between them. The CDR3: CAISDGEASAMKQYF. In DNA form, the CDR3 reads TGTGCCATCAGTGATGGGGAGGCGTCCGCTATGAAGCAGTACTTC.

The CDR3 coding sequence is TGCAGTGCTAGAGATATGGGGACGAGGCCTGAAGCTTTCTTT. It translates to CSARDMGTRPEAFF. J is TRBJ1-1 and V is TRBV20-1; tentatively, D is TRBD1 (5 bases). Trimming removed 0 bases from V and 6 bases from J, with 14 bases in between. This CDR3 region has 14 residues. From germline, CDR1 is DFQATT and CDR2 SNEGSKA (reference sequence).

The chain carries TRBV9 and TRBJ1-5; 11 bases map to TRBD1. Germline values: CDR1 SGDLS, CDR2 YYNGEE. The CDR3 has 15 amino acids. With 4 bases clipped from V and 6 bases from J, the junction kept 6 bases outside the gene matches. As DNA, the CDR3 is TGTGCCAGCAGCCGGACAGGGGGCCGGGGTCAGCCCCAGCATTTT. Amino acid sequence: CASSRTGGRGQPQHF.

CDR3 sequence reads: CSAGGDLPYEQYF. The CDR3 nucleotides are TGCAGTGCTGGAGGGGACTTGCCCTACGAGCAGTACTTC. V gene TRBV20-1 combines with J gene TRBJ2-7; D might be TRBD2 (6 bases). V lost 5 bases to trimming and J lost 2 bases, with 13 bases between them. The CDR3 runs 13 residues. Germline CDR1 DFQATT, CDR2 SNEGSKA (reference sequence).

This clonotype was seen a few times. The chain links TRBV2 to TRBJ2-5, with 10 positions matching TRBD2. The CDR3 spans 16 residues. V was clipped by 6 bases and J by 1 base; unmatched bases: 8. Germline V gene sequence: CDR1 SNHLY, CDR2 FYNNEI. The CDR3 DNA sequence: TGTGCCAGCAGACGGACTAGCGGAATGATCCAAGAGACCCAGTACTTC. It codes for CASRRTSGMIQETQYF.

In this sample, this clonotype turned up a few times. The chain employs TRBV7-9 and TRBJ2-2; 7 bases are shared with TRBD2. The CDR3 has 19 amino acids. CDR1 SEHNR and CDR2 FQNEAQ come from the germline V gene (reference sequence). V was pared by 7 bases and J by 0 bases, with 17 bases of the junction left unmatched. CDR3 in amino acids: CASTHGGLAEFANTGELFF. DNA for the CDR3: TGTGCCAGCACCCACGGTGGGCTAGCGGAGTTCGCGAACACCGGGGAGCTGTTTTTT.

This clonotype was detected only a few times. The chain recombines TRBV7-9 with TRBJ2-2; 7 nucleotides agree with TRBD2. Germline V CDR1 and CDR2: SEHNR, FQNEAQ (reference sequence). The CDR3 length is 15 residues. The ends lost 4 bases at V and 0 bases at J; junction bases unmatched: 2. CDR3 DNA: TGTGCCAGCAGCTGGGACTACGCGAACACCGGGGAGCTGTTTTTT. This encodes CASSWDYANTGELFF.

This clonotype was found a few times. At one end, the junction sequence differs from germline, possibly due to a read error. The genes are TRBV5-1 and TRBJ1-1; TRBD1 matches 9 bases. The CDR3 runs 15 residues. The germline V gene encodes CDR1 SGHRS and CDR2 YFSETQ. CDR3 bases: TGTGCCAGCAGCTTAAAGGGACAGGGAGTCACTGAAGCTTTCTTT. Translating it yields CASSLKGQGVTEAFF.

This clonotype was found once. A read error is likely here: a far larger clone is one base away. The V call is TRBV10-3, the J call TRBJ1-5; 11 bases map to TRBD1. V shed 10 bases and J 9 bases; nucleotides not matched to a gene: 5. Germline loops: CDR1 ENHRY, CDR2 SYGVKD. This CDR3 contains 12 residues. The CDR3 DNA sequence: TGTGCCACCGGGACAGGGGGTCCGCCCCAGCATTTT. Encoded protein: CATGTGGPPQHF.